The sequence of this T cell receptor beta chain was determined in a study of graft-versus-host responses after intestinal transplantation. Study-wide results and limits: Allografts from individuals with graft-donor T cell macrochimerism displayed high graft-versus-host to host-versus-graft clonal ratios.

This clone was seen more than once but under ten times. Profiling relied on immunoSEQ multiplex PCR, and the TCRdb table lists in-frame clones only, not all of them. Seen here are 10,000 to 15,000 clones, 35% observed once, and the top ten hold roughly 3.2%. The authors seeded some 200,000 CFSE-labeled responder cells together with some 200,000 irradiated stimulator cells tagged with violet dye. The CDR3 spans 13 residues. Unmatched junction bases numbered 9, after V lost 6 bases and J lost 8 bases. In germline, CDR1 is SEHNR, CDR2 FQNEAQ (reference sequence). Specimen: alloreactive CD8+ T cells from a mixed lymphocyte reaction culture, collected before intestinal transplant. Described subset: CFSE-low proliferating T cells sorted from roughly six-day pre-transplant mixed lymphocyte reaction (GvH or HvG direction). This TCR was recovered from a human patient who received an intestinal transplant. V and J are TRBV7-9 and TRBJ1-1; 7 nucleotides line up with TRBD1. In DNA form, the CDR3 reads TGTGCCAGCAGTCGCACAGGGGAATCAGAAGCTTTCTTT. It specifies CASSRTGESEAFF. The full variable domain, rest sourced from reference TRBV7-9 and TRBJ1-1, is DTGVSQNPRHKITKRGQNVTFRCDPISEHNRLYWYRQTLGQGPEFLTYFQNEAQLEKSRLLSDRFSAERPKGSFSTLEIQRTEQGDSAMYLCASSRTGESEAFFGQGTRLTVV.